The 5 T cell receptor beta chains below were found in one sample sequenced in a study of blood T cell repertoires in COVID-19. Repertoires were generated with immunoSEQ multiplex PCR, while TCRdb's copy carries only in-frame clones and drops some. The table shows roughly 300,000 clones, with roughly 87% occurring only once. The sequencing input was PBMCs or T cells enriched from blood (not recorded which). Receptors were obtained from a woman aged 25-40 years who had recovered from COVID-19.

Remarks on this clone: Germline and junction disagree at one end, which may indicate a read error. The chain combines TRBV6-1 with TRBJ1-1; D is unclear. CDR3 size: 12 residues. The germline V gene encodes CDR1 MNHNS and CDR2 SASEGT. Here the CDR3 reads CASSEESTEAFF. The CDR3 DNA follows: TGTGCCAGCAGCGAAGAGAGCACTGAAGCTTTCTTT.

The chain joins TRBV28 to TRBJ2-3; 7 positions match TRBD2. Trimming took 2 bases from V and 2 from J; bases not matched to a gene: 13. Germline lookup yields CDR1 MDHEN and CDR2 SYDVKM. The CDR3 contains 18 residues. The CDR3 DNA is TGTGCCAGCAGTTTAGCACGACTAGCTCCTGGGACCACAGATACGCAGTATTTT. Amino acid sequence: CASSLARLAPGTTDTQYF. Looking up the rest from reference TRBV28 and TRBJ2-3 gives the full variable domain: DVKVTQSSRYLVKRTGEKVFLECVQDMDHENMFWYRQDPGLGLRLIYFSYDVKMKEKGDIPEGYSVSREKKERFSLILESASTNQTSMYLCASSLARLAPGTTDTQYFGPGTRLTVL.

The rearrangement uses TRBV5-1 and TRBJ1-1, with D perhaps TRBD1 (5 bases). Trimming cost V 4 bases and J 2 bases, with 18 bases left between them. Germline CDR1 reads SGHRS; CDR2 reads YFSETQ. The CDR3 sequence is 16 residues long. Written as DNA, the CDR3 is TGCGCCAGCAGCGCCACAACAGGACCCGATAACACTGAAGCTTTCTTT. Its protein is CASSATTGPDNTEAFF.

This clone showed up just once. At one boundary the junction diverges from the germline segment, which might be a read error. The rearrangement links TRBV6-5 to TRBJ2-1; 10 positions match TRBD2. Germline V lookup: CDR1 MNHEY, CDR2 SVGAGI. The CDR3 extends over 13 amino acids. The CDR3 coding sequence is TGTGCCAGCAGTCGGACTAGCGGCAATGGGCAGTTCTTC. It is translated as CASSRTSGNGQFF.

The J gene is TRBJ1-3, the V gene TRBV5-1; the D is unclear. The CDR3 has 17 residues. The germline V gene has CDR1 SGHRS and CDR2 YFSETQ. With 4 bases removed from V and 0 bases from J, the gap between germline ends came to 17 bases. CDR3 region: CASSPWSAGISGNTIYF. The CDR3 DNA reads TGCGCCAGCAGCCCTTGGAGCGCCGGGATCTCTGGAAACACCATATATTTT.